The clone carrying this TCR beta chain has a count of ten or more. What it binds is not known. This CDR3 contains 14 residues. Trimming removed 5 bases at V and 3 bases at J, with 13 bases between. Germline-derived CDR1 and CDR2 are LNHDA and SQIVND (reference sequence). With 10-nucleotide random UMIs included, cDNA was synthesized by 5'RACE. TCRdb processed the 5' RACE reads anew with MiXCR; each CDR3 protein has one entry. Of roughly 25,000 distinct CDR3 sequences listed, 6.5% to 8% are singletons. Unsorted libraries were prepared from 2 million PBMCs that had been stored at -80 C. The record originates from a study of neurological immune-mediated disorders. Study findings and constraints: Whereas HTLV-1-associated myelopathy showed the most TCR clonal expansion, multiple sclerosis showed the least, with levels below those of healthy controls. No CDR3 amino acid sequences were shared by expanded clones across subjects, suggesting private repertoires in all groups.

V and J are TRBV19 and TRBJ2-5; D unresolved. Specimen: PBMCs. This TCR was recovered from a woman between 40 and 50 years old in good health. CDR3 residues: CASSPHQPEETQYF. DNA of the CDR3: TGTGCCAGTAGTCCTCACCAGCCCGAAGAGACCCAGTACTTC. Filled out from reference TRBV19 and TRBJ2-5, the complete variable domain reads DGGITQSPKYLFRKEGQNVTLSCEQNLNHDAMYWYRQDPGQGLRLIYYSQIVNDFQKGDIAEGYSVSREKKESFPLTVTSAQKNPTAFYLCASSPHQPEETQYFGPGTRLLVL.